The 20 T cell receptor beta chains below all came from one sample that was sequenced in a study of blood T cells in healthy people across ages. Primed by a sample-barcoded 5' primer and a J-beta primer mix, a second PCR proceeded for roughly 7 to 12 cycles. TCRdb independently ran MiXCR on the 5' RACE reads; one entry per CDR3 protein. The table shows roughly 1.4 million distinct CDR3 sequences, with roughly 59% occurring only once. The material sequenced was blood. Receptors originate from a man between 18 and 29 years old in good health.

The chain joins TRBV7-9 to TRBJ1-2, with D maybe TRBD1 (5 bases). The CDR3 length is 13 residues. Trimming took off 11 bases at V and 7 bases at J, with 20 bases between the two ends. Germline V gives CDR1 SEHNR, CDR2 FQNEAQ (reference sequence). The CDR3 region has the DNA TGTGCCCTTACTAAGGCAGGGCCTGGTGGCTACACCTTC. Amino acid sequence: CALTKAGPGGYTF.

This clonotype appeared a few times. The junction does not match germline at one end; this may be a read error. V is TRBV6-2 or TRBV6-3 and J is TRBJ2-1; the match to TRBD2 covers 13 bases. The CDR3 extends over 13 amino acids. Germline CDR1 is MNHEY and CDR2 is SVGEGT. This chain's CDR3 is CAGSNRLAGGQFF. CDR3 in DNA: TGTGCCGGCAGTAACCGACTAGCGGGAGGGCAGTTCTTC.

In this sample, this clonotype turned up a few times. The chain's CDR3 is CASDGGQTTDTQYF. The CDR3 region has the DNA TGTGCCAGCGACGGGGGGCAGACGACAGATACGCAGTATTTT. The J gene is TRBJ2-3, the V gene TRBV7-9, with D perhaps matching TRBD2 (7 bases). In germline, CDR1 is SEHNR, CDR2 FQNEAQ (reference sequence). The CDR3 is made up of 14 amino acids. Deletions cut 8 bases from V and 3 bases from J, with 15 bases between. Combining the CDR3 with reference TRBV7-9 and TRBJ2-3 gives the whole variable domain DTGVSQNPRHKITKRGQNVTFRCDPISEHNRLYWYRQTLGQGPEFLTYFQNEAQLEKSRLLSDRFSAERPKGSFSTLEIQRTEQGDSAMYLCASDGGQTTDTQYFGPGTRLTVL.

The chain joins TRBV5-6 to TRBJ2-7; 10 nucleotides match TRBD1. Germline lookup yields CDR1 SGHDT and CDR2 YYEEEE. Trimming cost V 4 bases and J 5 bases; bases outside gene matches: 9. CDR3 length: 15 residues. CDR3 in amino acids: CASSNYRDRGHEQYF. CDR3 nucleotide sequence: TGTGCCAGCAGCAATTACCGGGACAGGGGCCACGAGCAGTACTTC.

CDR3 sequence (DNA): TGTGCCAGCAGTTTAGGGGTTATAAATCAGCCCCAGCATTTT. Its translation: CASSLGVINQPQHF. This chain joins TRBV28 and TRBJ1-5; no firm D call. Per the germline V gene, CDR1 is MDHEN and CDR2 is SYDVKM. V was clipped by 2 bases and J by 4 bases, with 9 bases between them. There are 14 residues in the CDR3.

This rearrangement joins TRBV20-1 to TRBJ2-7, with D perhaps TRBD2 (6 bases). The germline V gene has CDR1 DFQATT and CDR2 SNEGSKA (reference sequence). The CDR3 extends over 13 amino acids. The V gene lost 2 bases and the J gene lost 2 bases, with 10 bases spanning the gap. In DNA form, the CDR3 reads TGCAGTGCTAGACCCGGGGAGGCCTACGAGCAGTACTTC. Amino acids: CSARPGEAYEQYF.

This chain's CDR3 is CAPRRTGSRIAGELFF. DNA of the CDR3: TGTGCCCCTCGAAGGACAGGTAGTCGGATAGCCGGGGAGCTGTTTTTT. The chain joins TRBV6-4 to TRBJ2-2; 7 nucleotides align to TRBD1. CDR1 and CDR2 from the germline V gene are MRHNA and SNTAGT. V dropped 11 bases and J dropped 6; count of bases not matched to a gene: 18. This CDR3 has 16 residues.

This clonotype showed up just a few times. CDR3 DNA: TGTGCCATCAGCGGAGGACAACACTATGGCTACACCTTC. Its protein is CAISGGQHYGYTF. The chain employs TRBV10-3 and TRBJ1-2, with a weak D call TRBD1 (5 bases). Trimming left V 6 bases short and J 3 bases short, with 11 bases between. This CDR3 is 13 amino acids long. Germline V lookup: CDR1 ENHRY, CDR2 SYGVKD.

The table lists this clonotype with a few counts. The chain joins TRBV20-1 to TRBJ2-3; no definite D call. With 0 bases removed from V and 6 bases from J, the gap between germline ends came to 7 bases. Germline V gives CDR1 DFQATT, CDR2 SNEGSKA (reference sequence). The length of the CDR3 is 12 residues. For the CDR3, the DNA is TGCAGTGCTAGAGATTTTGTTGATACGCAGTATTTT. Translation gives CSARDFVDTQYF.

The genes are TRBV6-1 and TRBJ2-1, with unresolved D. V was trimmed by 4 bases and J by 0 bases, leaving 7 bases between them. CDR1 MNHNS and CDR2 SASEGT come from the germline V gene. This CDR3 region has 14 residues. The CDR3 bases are TGTGCCAGCAGTGCGTCGAGCTCCTACAATGAGCAGTTCTTC. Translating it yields CASSASSSYNEQFF.

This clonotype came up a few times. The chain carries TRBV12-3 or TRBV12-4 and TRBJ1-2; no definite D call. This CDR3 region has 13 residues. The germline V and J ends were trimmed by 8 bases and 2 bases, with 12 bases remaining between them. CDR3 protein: CASGLPGNYGYTF. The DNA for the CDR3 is TGTGCCAGCGGCCTCCCGGGAAACTATGGCTACACCTTC.

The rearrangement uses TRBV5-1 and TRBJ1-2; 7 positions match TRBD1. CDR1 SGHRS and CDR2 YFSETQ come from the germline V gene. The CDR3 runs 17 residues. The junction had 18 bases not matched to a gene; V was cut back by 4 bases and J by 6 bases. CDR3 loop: CASSLDRAGASGNGYTF. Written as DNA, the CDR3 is TGCGCCAGCAGCCTAGACAGGGCCGGGGCCAGTGGGAATGGCTACACCTTC.

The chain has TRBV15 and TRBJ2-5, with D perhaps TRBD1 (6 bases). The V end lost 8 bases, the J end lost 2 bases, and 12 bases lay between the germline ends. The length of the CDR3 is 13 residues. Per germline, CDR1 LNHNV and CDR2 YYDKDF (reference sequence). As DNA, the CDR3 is TGTGCCACCGCATGGGGGACACAAGAGACCCAGTACTTC. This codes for CATAWGTQETQYF.

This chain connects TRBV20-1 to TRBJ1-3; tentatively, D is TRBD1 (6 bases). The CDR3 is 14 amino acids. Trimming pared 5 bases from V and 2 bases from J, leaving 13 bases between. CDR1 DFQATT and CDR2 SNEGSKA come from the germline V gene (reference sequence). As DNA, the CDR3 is TGCAGTGCTCCCGAGGACAGAACTGGAAACACCATATATTTT. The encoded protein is CSAPEDRTGNTIYF.

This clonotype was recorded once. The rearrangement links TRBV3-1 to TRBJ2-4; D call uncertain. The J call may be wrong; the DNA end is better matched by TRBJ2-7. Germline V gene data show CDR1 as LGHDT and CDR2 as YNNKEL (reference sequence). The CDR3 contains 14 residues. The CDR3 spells CASSQVQRVYEQYF. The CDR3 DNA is TGTGCCAGCAGCCAAGTCCAGAGAGTCTACGAGCAGTACTTC.

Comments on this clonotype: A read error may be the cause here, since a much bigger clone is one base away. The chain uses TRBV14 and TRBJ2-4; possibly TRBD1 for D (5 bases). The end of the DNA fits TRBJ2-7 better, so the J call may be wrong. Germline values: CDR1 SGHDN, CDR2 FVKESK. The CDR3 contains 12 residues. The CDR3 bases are TGTGCCAGCAGCCACAGGGTTTACGAGCAGTACTTC. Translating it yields CASSHRVYEQYF.

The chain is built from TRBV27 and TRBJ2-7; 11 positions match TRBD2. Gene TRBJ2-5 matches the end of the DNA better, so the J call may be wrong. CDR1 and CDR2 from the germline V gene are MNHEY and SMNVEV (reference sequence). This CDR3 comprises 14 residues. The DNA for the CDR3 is TGTGCCAGCAGTATGGGACTAGCGGTAGAGACCCAGTACTTC. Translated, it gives CASSMGLAVETQYF.

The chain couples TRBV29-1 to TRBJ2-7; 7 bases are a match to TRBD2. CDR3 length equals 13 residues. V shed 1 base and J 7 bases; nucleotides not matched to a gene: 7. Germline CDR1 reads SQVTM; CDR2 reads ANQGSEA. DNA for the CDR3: TGCAGCGTTGAAGGTGGGAGGGTGGAAGAGCAGTACTTC. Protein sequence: CSVEGGRVEEQYF.

CDR3 region: CASGFAWAYEQYF. The CDR3 nucleotides read TGTGCTAGTGGTTTTGCTTGGGCCTACGAGCAGTACTTC. The chain couples TRBV12-5 to TRBJ2-7; D not resolved. CDR3 length equals 13 residues. CDR1 is LGHNT and CDR2 is FRNRAP in the germline V gene. V gave up 3 bases and J gave up 2 bases, with 8 bases separating them.

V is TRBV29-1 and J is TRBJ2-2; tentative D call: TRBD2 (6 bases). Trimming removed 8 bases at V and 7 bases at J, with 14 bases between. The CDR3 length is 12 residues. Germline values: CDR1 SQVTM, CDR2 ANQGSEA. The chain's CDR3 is CSILGGGGELFF. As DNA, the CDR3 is TGCAGCATACTCGGGGGAGGCGGGGAGCTGTTTTTT.